These 24 T cell receptor beta chains share one sample of origin, sequenced in a study of CD8 T cells in Susac syndrome. It was with random hexamers that roughly 0.45 to 1 ug RNA was reverse transcribed. Each CDR3 protein gets one entry after TCRdb re-called the immunoSEQ multiplex PCR reads with MiXCR. The sample has approximately 140,000 distinct CDR3 sequences, roughly 80% seen once. Material: CD8+ T cells from PBMCs. The receptors shown here come from a human donor with multiple sclerosis.

This chain connects TRBV3-1 to TRBJ2-3; no reliable D call. The CDR3 loop spans 15 amino acids. V was trimmed by 0 bases and J by 6 bases, leaving 13 bases between them. Germline-derived CDR1 and CDR2 are LGHDT and YNNKEL (reference sequence). The CDR3 DNA reads as TGTGCCAGCAGCCAAGAACCCTACTTAGTGGATACGCAGTATTTT. Encoded protein: CASSQEPYLVDTQYF.

The table lists this clonotype with a count of one. The J gene is TRBJ1-1, the V gene TRBV11-2; weak D call: TRBD1 (6 bases). V was cut by 5 bases and J by 3 bases, with 16 bases left in between. Germline-derived CDR1 and CDR2 are SGHAT and FQNNGV. The CDR3 extends over 15 amino acids. For the CDR3, the DNA is TGTGCCAGCAGCATCGAGCAGGGGTTCGACACTGAAGCTTTCTTT. Its translation is CASSIEQGFDTEAFF.

The chain links TRBV25-1 to TRBJ1-4, with TRBD1 as a possible D gene (6 bases). Trimming took off 7 bases at V and 6 bases at J, with 12 bases between the two ends. Per germline, CDR1 MGHDK and CDR2 SYGVNS. This CDR3 contains 13 residues. The CDR3 DNA reads TGTGCCAGCAAAACAGGGTACGATGAAAAACTGTTTTTT. This codes for CASKTGYDEKLFF.

This sequence joins TRBV2 and TRBJ2-7; D is uncertain. Germline assignment: CDR1 SNHLY and CDR2 FYNNEI. The CDR3 consists of 12 residues. V was trimmed by 4 bases and J by 4 bases, leaving 8 bases between them. The CDR3 sequence: CASSAGAYEQYF. The CDR3 region has the DNA TGTGCCAGCAGTGCTGGTGCGTACGAGCAGTACTTC.

The chain combines TRBV7-8 with TRBJ2-3, with 12 positions matching TRBD2. Germline CDR1 is SGHVS and CDR2 is FQNEAQ. The CDR3 loop spans 19 amino acids. V shed 1 base, J shed 4 bases, and the junction held 12 bases outside the gene matches. As DNA, the CDR3 is TGTGCCAGCAGCTTAGGGCCCAAGGCTAGCGGGAGGGATGCAGATACGCAGTATTTT. Its protein product is CASSLGPKASGRDADTQYF.

The J gene is TRBJ2-5, the V gene TRBV18, with D perhaps matching TRBD2 (5 bases). Germline loops: CDR1 KGHSH, CDR2 LQKENI. CDR3 size: 15 residues. The ends were cut back, 6 bases at V and 0 bases at J, with 14 bases in the middle. The CDR3 loop reads CASSLGPGYQETQYF. The DNA of the CDR3 is TGTGCCAGCTCGTTAGGTCCGGGGTACCAAGAGACCCAGTACTTC.

The chain has TRBV19 and TRBJ2-2, with D perhaps being TRBD1 or TRBD2 (5 bases each). The CDR3 contains 14 residues. Germline lookup yields CDR1 LNHDA and CDR2 SQIVND (reference sequence). V dropped 6 bases and J dropped 7 bases, with 15 bases sitting between them. CDR3 in amino acids: CASSPWGSGGELFF. The CDR3 DNA reads TGTGCCAGTAGCCCCTGGGGGTCCGGCGGGGAGCTGTTTTTT.

The chain couples TRBV28 to TRBJ2-5; D assignment may be TRBD1 or TRBD2 (5 bases each). Between the trimmed V and J ends, which lost 8 bases and 1 base, there was a span of 11 bases. The germline V gene encodes CDR1 MDHEN and CDR2 SYDVKM. The CDR3 has 13 residues. The CDR3 loop reads CASHGTVQETQYF. The CDR3, as DNA: TGTGCCAGCCACGGGACCGTCCAAGAGACCCAGTACTTC.

This clonotype was detected only a few times. This sequence joins TRBV4-1 and TRBJ1-1; D remains ambiguous. The CDR3 sequence is 13 residues long. The germline V gene encodes CDR1 MGHRA and CDR2 YSYEKL. Trimming stripped 1 base from V and 8 bases from J, with 11 bases between. The CDR3 protein is CASSQVGEAEAFF. The DNA for the CDR3 is TGCGCCAGCAGCCAAGTTGGGGAGGCCGAAGCTTTCTTT.

The CDR3 DNA is TGTGCCAGCAGCTCAATTCTCTCTGGGGCCAACGTCCTGACTTTC. Translation: CASSSILSGANVLTF. V is TRBV12-3 or TRBV12-4 and J is TRBJ2-6; D unresolved. This CDR3 is 15 amino acids long. The ends were cut back, 6 bases at V and 0 bases at J, with 9 bases in the middle.

The genes are TRBV13 and TRBJ2-2; D assignment may be TRBD1 or TRBD2 (6 bases each). Trimming cost V 5 bases and J 7 bases, with 20 bases left between them. CDR3 length equals 16 residues. Per germline, CDR1 PRHDT and CDR2 FYEKMQ (reference sequence). The CDR3 sequence: CASSPATTGGIGELFF. CDR3 nucleotides: TGTGCCAGCAGCCCCGCCACGACAGGAGGGATCGGGGAGCTGTTTTTT.

The V call is TRBV11-3, the J call TRBJ1-1, with D unclear. The CDR3 runs 15 residues. Germline CDR1 is SGHNT and CDR2 is YENEEA. The V end lost 2 bases, the J end lost 6 bases, and 16 bases lay between the germline ends. The CDR3 spells CASSLSRTSAAEAFF. The DNA for the CDR3 is TGTGCCAGCAGCTTAAGCAGGACCTCTGCTGCTGAAGCTTTCTTT.

J is TRBJ2-3 and V is TRBV24-1, with TRBD2 matching over 13 bases. CDR3 length equals 19 residues. The trim removed 2 bases at V and 6 bases at J, leaving 13 bases unmatched. Germline values: CDR1 KGHDR, CDR2 SFDVKD. DNA for the CDR3: TGTGCCACCAGTGATTGGAAACTAGCGGGGGGGCAAGGTTCGGATACGCAGTATTTT. Protein: CATSDWKLAGGQGSDTQYF.

The chain carries TRBV19 and TRBJ1-1; D is unresolved. CDR1 and CDR2 (germline): LNHDA, SQIVND (reference sequence). Deletions cut 3 bases from V and 0 bases from J, with 8 bases between. The length of the CDR3 is 14 residues. CDR3 protein: CASSMLLLNTEAFF. The CDR3 nucleotides read TGTGCCAGTAGTATGTTGTTGCTGAACACTGAAGCTTTCTTT. The full variable domain, its missing parts supplied by reference TRBV19 and TRBJ1-1, is DGGITQSPKYLFRKEGQNVTLSCEQNLNHDAMYWYRQDPGQGLRLIYYSQIVNDFQKGDIAEGYSVSREKKESFPLTVTSAQKNPTAFYLCASSMLLLNTEAFFGQGTRLTVV.

This chain connects TRBV3-1 to TRBJ2-6, with 8 bases lining up with TRBD1. The CDR3 consists of 18 residues. Germline lookup yields CDR1 LGHDT and CDR2 YNNKEL (reference sequence). V lost 2 bases, J lost 2 bases, and 8 bases stayed unmatched. The CDR3 region has the DNA TGTGCCAGCAGCCAAACGGACAGGGCTTCACCTGGGGCCAACGTCCTGACTTTC. This codes for CASSQTDRASPGANVLTF.

V gene TRBV5-1 combines with J gene TRBJ2-7; D remains ambiguous. The germline gives CDR1 SGHRS, CDR2 YFSETQ. There are 14 residues in the CDR3. Trimming cost V 1 base and J 3 bases, with 11 bases left between them. The CDR3 loop is CASSLNQGYYEQYF. DNA for the CDR3: TGCGCCAGCAGCTTGAATCAAGGCTACTACGAGCAGTACTTC. Full variable domain (remainder filled in from reference TRBV5-1 and TRBJ2-7): KAGVTQTPRYLIKTRGQQVTLSCSPISGHRSVSWYQQTPGQGLQFLFEYFSETQRNKGNFPGRFSGRQFSNSRSEMNVSTLELGDSALYLCASSLNQGYYEQYFGPGTRLTVT.

V and J are TRBV7-9 and TRBJ1-5; D is uncertain. Trimming cost V 0 bases and J 5 bases, with 2 bases left between them. CDR3 length equals 12 residues. CDR1 SEHNR and CDR2 FQNEAQ come from the germline V gene (reference sequence). Here the CDR3 reads CASSLADQPQHF. CDR3 nucleotide sequence: TGTGCCAGCAGCTTAGCTGATCAGCCCCAGCATTTT.

In the case of this clonotype: One end of the junction varies from germline; a read error may be responsible. This chain joins TRBV13 and TRBJ1-1; D remains ambiguous. Germline values: CDR1 PRHDT, CDR2 FYEKMQ (reference sequence). CDR3 length: 11 residues. CDR3 DNA sequence: TGTGCCAGCAGCTTAGCGCCCGGGATCCTCTTT. This gives the protein CASSLAPGILF.

This chain links TRBV5-1 with TRBJ2-7, with D possibly matching TRBD1 (5 bases). The CDR3 totals 15 residues. The germline V and J ends were trimmed by 0 bases and 3 bases, with 13 bases remaining between them. Germline lookup yields CDR1 SGHRS and CDR2 YFSETQ. The CDR3 here is CASSLAAGIHYEQYF. In nucleotides, the CDR3 is TGCGCCAGCAGCTTGGCGGCAGGGATCCACTACGAGCAGTACTTC.

The rearrangement joins TRBV29-1 to TRBJ1-1; D is ambiguous. The length of the CDR3 is 14 residues. The V gene lost 0 bases and the J gene lost 8 bases, with 16 bases spanning the gap. Germline values: CDR1 SQVTM, CDR2 ANQGSEA. The chain's CDR3 is CSVEDPGRPPEAFF. Written as DNA, the CDR3 is TGCAGCGTTGAAGACCCCGGCCGTCCCCCCGAAGCTTTCTTT.

The gene calls are TRBV5-1 and TRBJ2-7; D not resolved. Trimming shortened V by 6 bases and J by 2 bases, and 15 bases separated the two germline ends. The length of the CDR3 is 14 residues. The germline gives CDR1 SGHRS, CDR2 YFSETQ. CDR3 in amino acids: CASTQASFPYEQYF. The CDR3 nucleotides are TGCGCCAGCACCCAGGCTTCTTTTCCCTACGAGCAGTACTTC. Using reference TRBV5-1 and TRBJ2-7 for the parts outside the CDR3, the full variable domain is KAGVTQTPRYLIKTRGQQVTLSCSPISGHRSVSWYQQTPGQGLQFLFEYFSETQRNKGNFPGRFSGRQFSNSRSEMNVSTLELGDSALYLCASTQASFPYEQYFGPGTRLTVT.

The genes are TRBV30 and TRBJ1-1; D might be TRBD1 (6 bases). This CDR3 spans 12 amino acids. V was pared by 4 bases and J by 6 bases, with 12 bases between. Germline values: CDR1 GTSNPN, CDR2 SVGIG (reference sequence). This chain's CDR3 is CAWNTGRAEAFF. The CDR3 nucleotides read TGTGCCTGGAATACAGGGAGGGCTGAAGCTTTCTTT.

The rearrangement joins TRBV2 to TRBJ2-7; 9 bases fit TRBD2. The germline CDR1 and CDR2 sequences are SNHLY and FYNNEI. With 3 bases clipped from V and 4 bases from J, the junction kept 1 base outside the gene matches. There are 13 residues in the CDR3. The CDR3 coding sequence is TGTGCCAGCAGTGATGCGGGGGGGTACGAGCAGTACTTC. This gives the protein CASSDAGGYEQYF.

With regard to this clonotype: The junction departs from the called germline gene at one end, perhaps through a read error. CDR3 loop: CSARLLRGLNTEACF. The CDR3 coding sequence is TGCAGTGCTCGACTGCTAAGAGGATTGAACACTGAAGCTTGCTTT. The chain uses TRBV20-1 and TRBJ1-1; no definite D call. Germline V gene data show CDR1 as DFQATT and CDR2 as SNEGSKA (reference sequence). CDR3 length: 15 amino acids.